This T cell receptor (beta chain) was documented in a study of molecular identifiers for immune sequencing clone quantification. Study-level points and caveats: It was shown that clones above 20 RNA copies held over 98% of effector molecules, but under 1% in naive cells.

MiXCR was run by TCRdb on the PCR reads, yielding one entry per CDR3 protein. The sample yields 460,000 or so distinct CDR3 sequences, over 20% seen once. V gave up 8 bases and J gave up 1 base; unmatched junction bases: 12. Germline V gene sequence: CDR1 MNHNY, CDR2 SVGAGI (reference sequence). This CDR3 is 16 amino acids long. This clonotype showed up many times. The target antigen is unknown. This TCR derives from a human donor in good health. Some libraries in this study had Jurkat cell RNA spiked in. The sequenced sample consisted of naive CD8+ T cells from blood, with Jurkat cell RNA spiked in. The sample's subset: FACS-sorted CD8+CD4-CCR7+CD45RA+ naive T cells. The chain links TRBV6-6 to TRBJ1-1; 8 nucleotides match TRBD1. The CDR3 DNA reads TGTGCCAGCCCCCCCCCAGGGGGCGAAGGGAACACTGAAGCTTTCTTT. Its protein product is CASPPPGGEGNTEAFF.